Listed below are T cell receptor beta chains from one sample, sequenced in a study of blood T cell repertoires in COVID-19. The method was immunoSEQ multiplex PCR; TCRdb's version includes in-frame clones alone and lacks a portion of them. The table records about 190,000 clones, around 84% of them present only once. The specimen was PBMCs or T cells enriched from blood (not recorded which). These receptor sequences come from a woman aged 25 to 39 who had recovered from COVID-19. Both conserved end residues are part of each CDR3. The D gene is left open where the match is weak. Expanded clones are given a class, and other clones once, few, many or no size at all.

v_call	d_call	clone_size	cdr3_length	j_call	cdr3_nt	cdr3_aa
TRBV14	TRBD1	-	17	TRBJ2-1	TGTGCCAGCAGCCAAGCTTTTGGCAGGGGGCGTAACAATGAGCAGTTCTTC	CASSQAFGRGRNNEQFF
TRBV7-9	TRBD1	-	18	TRBJ1-2	TGTGCCAGCAGCGGGGTCCCAAGACAGGGACAACCGAACTATGGCTACACCTTC	CASSGVPRQGQPNYGYTF
TRBV25-1	TRBD1	-	11	TRBJ1-5	TGTGCCAGCAGCGGACAGGGGCCCCAGCATTTT	CASSGQGPQHF
TRBV11-2	TRBD2	-	14	TRBJ2-1	TGTGCCAGCAGCTTGGCTAGCGGGATAAAGGGGCAGTTCTTC	CASSLASGIKGQFF
TRBV5-4	-	-	13	TRBJ1-3	TGTGCCAGCAGCTTTTCTCAGGGAAACACCATATATTTT	CASSFSQGNTIYF
TRBV27	-	few	16	TRBJ1-2	TGTGCCAGCAGTTTATCGTGGGAGGGGGGTAACTATGGCTACACCTTC	CASSLSWEGGNYGYTF
TRBV10-3	TRBD1	-	17	TRBJ2-1	TGTGCCATCAGACCCTCGGAAGGGACAGGGACCTACAATGAGCAGTTCTTC	CAIRPSEGTGTYNEQFF
TRBV27	TRBD1	-	14	TRBJ2-7	TGTGCCAGCAGTTTGGGGGACAGGCCCTACGAGCAGTACTTC	CASSLGDRPYEQYF
TRBV28	TRBD1	-	12	TRBJ1-2	TGTGCCAGCAGGACGACAGGGGACGGCTACACCTTC	CASRTTGDGYTF
TRBV5-8	TRBD2	-	14	TRBJ2-7	TGTGCCAGCAGACGGGACGGGGGGACCTACGAGCAGTACTTC	CASRRDGGTYEQYF
TRBV11-2	-	once	14	TRBJ2-1	TGTGCCAGCAGCTCCGGCCACGGAGCCCACCTCCCGTTCTTC	CASSSGHGAHLPFF
TRBV19	-	-	14	TRBJ2-7	TGTGCCAGTAGTATGGCTAGCTTGGGATCCGAGCAGTACTTC	CASSMASLGSEQYF
TRBV9	TRBD1	-	13	TRBJ1-1	TGTGCCAGCGGCCAGGGGGGCTTTACTGAAGCTTTCTTT	CASGQGGFTEAFF
TRBV28	TRBD1	-	13	TRBJ1-6	TGTGCCAGCAGTTCACAACAGGGGGCATACCTCCACTTT	CASSSQQGAYLHF
TRBV30	-	-	14	TRBJ1-1	TGTGCCTGGAGTGTAGAGATTATAAACACTGAAGCTTTCTTT	CAWSVEIINTEAFF
TRBV5-1	-	-	16	TRBJ1-6	TGCGCCAGCAGCCTGCAAGAGAGCTCCTATAATTCACCCCTCCACTTT	CASSLQESSYNSPLHF
TRBV6-2/TRBV6-3	-	-	14	TRBJ1-5	TGTGCCAGCAGCCAACCAGGACTGGGCCAGCCCCAGCATTTT	CASSQPGLGQPQHF
TRBV18	-	-	16	TRBJ1-4	TGTGCCAGCTCACCGGCTAGGGGAGGCCTTAATGAAAAACTGTTTTTT	CASSPARGGLNEKLFF
TRBV18	TRBD2	-	17	TRBJ2-5	TGTGCCAGCTCACCACCAGCAGCGGGGGAACGGCGGGAGACCCAGTACTTC	CASSPPAAGERRETQYF
TRBV7-3	-	-	14	TRBJ2-6	TGTGCCAGCAGCTCCGGGACACTCAACCCTATCCTGACTTTC	CASSSGTLNPILTF
TRBV6-6	TRBD1	few	13	TRBJ1-1	TGTGCCAGCAACCAAATGGACAGGGCCGAGACTTTCTTT	CASNQMDRAETFF
TRBV2	TRBD1	-	15	TRBJ1-3	TGTGCCAGCAGGACCGACAGGGCTCGTGGAAACACCATATATTTT	CASRTDRARGNTIYF
TRBV7-3	-	-	14	TRBJ1-1	TGTGCCAGCAGCCCAGGAGGGTCAGGCACTGAAGCTTTCTTT	CASSPGGSGTEAFF
TRBV29-1	TRBD1	-	13	TRBJ1-4	TGCAGCGTTTGGGGACAGGGAAATGAAAAACTGTTTTTT	CSVWGQGNEKLFF
TRBV10-1	TRBD1	-	14	TRBJ2-5	TGCGCCAGCAGCCTAGACAGGGGCGAGGAGACCCAGTACTTC	CASSLDRGEETQYF
TRBV24-1	TRBD1	-	14	TRBJ1-2	TGTGCCACCAGTGATCGGACAGGATACTATGGCTACACCTTC	CATSDRTGYYGYTF
TRBV5-1	-	-	14	TRBJ2-5	TGCGCCAGCAGCTTGGGGACAGATCAAGAGACCCAGTACTTC	CASSLGTDQETQYF
TRBV23-1	-	-	11	TRBJ1-1	TGCGCCAGCAGTCAATGGGGCGAAGCTTTCTTT	CASSQWGEAFF
TRBV28	TRBD1	-	13	TRBJ1-1	TGTGCCAGCAGTCAGGGGGACAACACTGAAGCTTTCTTT	CASSQGDNTEAFF